This is a list of T cell receptor beta chains from one sample in a study of T cell changes during pregnancy in multiple sclerosis. Measured with immunoSEQ multiplex PCR; TCRdb has only the in-frame clones, and not every one. The sample has 60,000 to 80,000 clones; less than 90% are singletons. The sample here was peripheral blood, taken before pregnancy. These receptors were taken from a female donor with multiple sclerosis, enrolled in a pregnancy study. Each CDR3 is given with its conserved first and last residue. Each record gives: CDR3 protein, CDR3 DNA, clone size, D gene, J gene, V gene. D genes are given only for firm matches. Some rows mark clone size as missing; the rest say once, few, many or name a class of expanded clone.

CASGTALAGASDTQYF | TGTGCCAGCGGAACCGCACTAGCGGGGGCCTCAGATACGCAGTATTTT | - | TRBD2 | TRBJ2-3 | TRBV9
CSVRLAGGHEQYF | TGCAGCGTGAGGCTAGCGGGAGGCCACGAGCAGTACTTC | - | TRBD2 | TRBJ2-7 | TRBV29-1
CASSPNGLAGELFF | TGTGCCAGCAGCCCCAACGGACTAGCCGGGGAGCTGTTTTTT | - | TRBD2 | TRBJ2-2 | TRBV13
CASSSIAGGPYNEQFF | TGTGCCAGTAGTTCGATAGCGGGAGGGCCATACAATGAGCAGTTCTTC | - | TRBD2 | TRBJ2-1 | TRBV19
CASRMNEGASTEAFF | TGTGCCAGCAGGATGAATGAGGGGGCAAGCACTGAAGCTTTCTTT | - | TRBD1 | TRBJ1-1 | TRBV7-9
CASSTGYGYTF | TGTGCCAGCAGTACAGGGTATGGCTACACCTTC | - | - | TRBJ1-2 | TRBV25-1
CASSWDRENYGYTF | TGTGCCAGCAGCTGGGACAGGGAAAACTATGGCTACACCTTC | - | TRBD1 | TRBJ1-2 | TRBV7-2
CASSQLIAGHSYGYTF | TGCGCCAGCAGCCAATTGATCGCAGGGCACAGCTATGGCTACACCTTC | - | - | TRBJ1-2 | TRBV4-3
CASAGTGNYGYTF | TGCGCCAGCGCGGGGACAGGGAACTATGGCTACACCTTC | - | TRBD1 | TRBJ1-2 | TRBV5-1
CASGLVSGKWITEAFF | TGTGCTAGTGGTTTGGTATCAGGGAAGTGGATCACTGAAGCTTTCTTT | - | - | TRBJ1-1 | TRBV12-5
CASSVGTGVYNEQFF | TGTGCCAGCAGCGTCGGGACAGGGGTCTACAATGAGCAGTTCTTC | - | TRBD1 | TRBJ2-1 | TRBV5-5
CASSPGGTGDYGYTF | TGTGCCAGCTCACCCGGGGGGACAGGGGACTATGGCTACACCTTC | - | TRBD1 | TRBJ1-2 | TRBV18
CASSPRAGGYTF | TGTGCCAGCTCACCACGGGCGGGAGGCTACACCTTC | - | - | TRBJ1-2 | TRBV18
CASSDRRQWYSNQPQHF | TGTGCCAGCAGTGACCGCCGCCAGTGGTATAGCAATCAGCCCCAGCATTTT | - | - | TRBJ1-5 | TRBV6-1
CASSLAGLAGGTEQFF | TGTGCCAGCAGCTTAGCGGGGCTAGCGGGGGGGACTGAGCAGTTCTTC | - | TRBD2 | TRBJ2-1 | TRBV7-7
CASSDRGSNQPQHF | TGCGCCAGCAGTGACAGGGGTAGCAATCAGCCCCAGCATTTT | - | - | TRBJ1-5 | TRBV10-2
CARSQGLPPWHGYTF | TGTGCCAGATCCCAGGGGCTCCCACCTTGGCATGGCTACACCTTC | - | - | TRBJ1-2 | TRBV6-4
CASSLNGRPYEQYF | TGTGCCAGCAGCTTAAACGGCAGGCCCTACGAGCAGTACTTC | once | - | TRBJ2-7 | TRBV7-2
CASSISGATYEQYF | TGTGCCAGCAGCATCAGCGGGGCAACCTACGAGCAGTACTTC | - | TRBD2 | TRBJ2-7 | TRBV5-6
CASSWVGQGNTEAFF | TGTGCCAGCAGCTGGGTTGGACAGGGGAACACTGAAGCTTTCTTT | - | TRBD1 | TRBJ1-1 | TRBV5-4
CASSPSVPSGGAQETQYF | TGTGCCAGCAGCCCATCAGTCCCTAGCGGGGGGGCCCAAGAGACCCAGTACTTC | - | TRBD2 | TRBJ2-5 | TRBV5-6
CASSSSGGSSYEQYF | TGTGCCAGCAGCTCGTCGGGAGGTAGCTCCTACGAGCAGTACTTC | - | TRBD2 | TRBJ2-7 | TRBV7-9
CAWSGIGQYF | TGTGCCTGGAGTGGTATCGGGCAGTATTTT | - | - | TRBJ2-3 | TRBV30
CAISESDRAYGYTF | TGTGCCATCAGTGAGTCGGACAGAGCCTATGGCTACACCTTC | - | - | TRBJ1-2 | TRBV10-3
CASSLVRGPVQETQYF | TGCGCCAGCAGCTTGGTCAGGGGCCCGGTTCAAGAGACCCAGTACTTC | - | - | TRBJ2-5 | TRBV5-1
CASRDREVGYGYTF | TGTGCCAGCAGGGACAGGGAGGTGGGCTATGGCTACACCTTC | - | TRBD1 | TRBJ1-2 | TRBV2
CASSEGVWQPQHF | TGTGCCAGTAGTGAGGGGGTTTGGCAGCCCCAGCATTTT | - | - | TRBJ1-5 | TRBV19
CASSGGGYGGYTF | TGTGCCAGCAGCGGCGGGGGTTATGGGGGCTACACCTTC | - | - | TRBJ1-2 | TRBV5-4
CASRRGTAYQETQYF | TGTGCCAGCAGAAGAGGGACAGCTTACCAAGAGACCCAGTACTTC | - | TRBD1 | TRBJ2-5 | TRBV7-2
CAWGLGQFNYGYTF | TGTGCCTGGGGCCTGGGACAGTTTAACTATGGCTACACCTTC | once | TRBD1 | TRBJ1-2 | TRBV30
CASSQWAGGTDTQYF | TGTGCCAGCAGCCAATGGGCCGGGGGAACAGATACGCAGTATTTT | - | - | TRBJ2-3 | TRBV7-9
CASSGWDYSYEQYF | TGTGCCAGCAGCGGATGGGACTATAGCTACGAGCAGTACTTC | - | TRBD2 | TRBJ2-7 | TRBV7-2
CASSYSPQGLRNEQYF | TGTGCCAGCAGTTACTCACCCCAGGGGCTGAGGAACGAGCAGTACTTC | - | - | TRBJ2-7 | TRBV6-5
CAISESTPGIGTEAFF | TGTGCCATCAGTGAGTCGACCCCAGGGATAGGCACTGAAGCTTTCTTT | - | - | TRBJ1-1 | TRBV10-3
CASSLVGRGQTEAFF | TGTGCCAGCAGCTTGGTCGGCAGGGGTCAGACTGAAGCTTTCTTT | - | - | TRBJ1-1 | TRBV5-8
CASSLGQPFATNEKLFF | TGTGCCAGCAGCCTCGGACAGCCTTTTGCAACTAATGAAAAACTGTTTTTT | - | - | TRBJ1-4 | TRBV28
CASSSTYAGTGGYEQYF | TGTGCCAGCAGCTCCACATACGCCGGGACAGGGGGTTACGAGCAGTACTTC | - | TRBD1 | TRBJ2-7 | TRBV9